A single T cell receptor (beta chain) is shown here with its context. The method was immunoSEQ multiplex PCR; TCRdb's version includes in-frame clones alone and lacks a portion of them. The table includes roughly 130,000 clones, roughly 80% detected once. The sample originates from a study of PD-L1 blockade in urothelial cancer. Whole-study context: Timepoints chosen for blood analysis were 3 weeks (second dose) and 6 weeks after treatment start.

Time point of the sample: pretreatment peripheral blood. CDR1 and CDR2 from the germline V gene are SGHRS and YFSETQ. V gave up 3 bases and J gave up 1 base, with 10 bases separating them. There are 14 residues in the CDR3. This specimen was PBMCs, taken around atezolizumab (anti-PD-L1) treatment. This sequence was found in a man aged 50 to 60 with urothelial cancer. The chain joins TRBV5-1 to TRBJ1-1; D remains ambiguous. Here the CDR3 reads CASSYRWANTEAFF. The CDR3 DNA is TGCGCCAGCAGCTATCGGTGGGCGAACACTGAAGCTTTCTTT.